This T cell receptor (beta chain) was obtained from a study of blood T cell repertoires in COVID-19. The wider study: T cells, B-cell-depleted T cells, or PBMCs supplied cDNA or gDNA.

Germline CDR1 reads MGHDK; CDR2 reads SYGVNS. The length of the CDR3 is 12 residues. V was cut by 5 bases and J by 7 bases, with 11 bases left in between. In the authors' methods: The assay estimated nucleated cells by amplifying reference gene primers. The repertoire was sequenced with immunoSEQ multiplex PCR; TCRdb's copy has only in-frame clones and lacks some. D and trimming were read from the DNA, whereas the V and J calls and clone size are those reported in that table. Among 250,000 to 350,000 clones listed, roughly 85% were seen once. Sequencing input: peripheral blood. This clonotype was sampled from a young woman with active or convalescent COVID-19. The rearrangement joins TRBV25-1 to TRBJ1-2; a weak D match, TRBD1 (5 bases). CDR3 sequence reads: CASSLGLGGYTF. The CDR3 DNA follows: TGTGCCAGCAGTCTGGGGCTCGGTGGCTACACCTTC.